This is a list of T cell receptor beta chains from one sample in a study of OX40 agonist ivuxolimab in advanced cancers. Sequencing used immunoSEQ multiplex PCR; TCRdb keeps in-frame clones, though not all of them. The sample includes some 65,000 clones, about 85% of them seen just once. The specimen was CD4+ or CD8+ T cells sorted from blood, collected in a trial of the OX40 agonist ivuxolimab. These receptor sequences come from an adult with an advanced solid tumor such as melanoma, head and neck, liver or kidney cancer. Each CDR3 is given with its conserved first and last residue. D genes are given only for firm matches. Clone size, where shown, is once, few, many, or a class for clones that have expanded.

size	D	V	J	CDR3	DNA
once	NA	TRBV28	TRBJ2-7	CASSLPGTPYEQYF	TGTGCCAGCAGTTTACCCGGGACCCCCTACGAGCAGTACTTC
NA	NA	TRBV5-4	TRBJ2-3	CASSLWTTGTDTQYF	TGTGCCAGCAGCTTGTGGACCACAGGGACAGATACGCAGTATTTT
once	NA	TRBV25-1	TRBJ1-3	CASSGVGNTIYF	TGTGCCAGCAGTGGTGTTGGAAACACCATATATTTT
NA	TRBD1	TRBV7-6	TRBJ2-7	CASSFSSGTGDSYEQYF	TGTGCCAGCAGCTTCAGTTCCGGGACAGGGGACTCCTACGAGCAGTACTTC
NA	NA	TRBV11-2	TRBJ2-3	CASRSPSGPLASDGDTQYF	TGTGCCAGCAGATCGCCGTCGGGGCCTCTAGCGTCGGATGGGGATACGCAGTATTTT
NA	NA	TRBV9	TRBJ1-3	CASSVAGSGNTIYF	TGTGCCAGCAGCGTAGCAGGGTCTGGAAACACCATATATTTT
NA	NA	TRBV7-2	TRBJ1-2	CASSLVAGTHYGYTF	TGTGCCAGCAGCTTAGTGGCAGGGACCCACTATGGCTACACCTTC
NA	NA	TRBV7-3	TRBJ1-1	CASRRTDNTEAFF	TGTGCCAGCAGGAGGACAGATAACACTGAAGCTTTCTTT
NA	TRBD1	TRBV7-2	TRBJ2-1	CASSLLNPGQGHNEQFF	TGTGCCAGCAGCCTTCTAAACCCGGGACAGGGTCACAATGAGCAGTTCTTC
once	NA	TRBV19	TRBJ1-4	CASSPFTTNEKLFF	TGTGCCAGTTCTCCGTTTACAACTAATGAAAAACTGTTTTTT
NA	TRBD1	TRBV6-5	TRBJ2-1	CASRPGQGYNEQFF	TGTGCCAGCAGACCGGGACAGGGTTACAATGAGCAGTTCTTC
NA	NA	TRBV5-1	TRBJ2-2	CASSRGEGSIGGELFF	TGCGCCAGCAGCCGTGGAGAGGGGTCTATTGGCGGGGAGCTGTTTTTT
NA	TRBD1	TRBV9	TRBJ2-7	CASSAQRTGGPYEQYF	TGTGCCAGCAGCGCACAACGTACAGGGGGCCCCTACGAGCAGTACTTC
few	NA	TRBV10-1	TRBJ1-3	CASSDDLQPSSGNTIYF	TGCGCCAGCAGTGACGACCTGCAGCCCAGCTCTGGAAACACCATATATTTT
NA	NA	TRBV5-1	TRBJ1-2	CASSLTPPKQVLDGYTF	TGCGCCAGCAGCTTGACCCCCCCCAAACAGGTTCTGGATGGCTACACCTTC
NA	NA	TRBV11-2	TRBJ2-7	CASSPKGTPGTSYEQYF	TGTGCCAGCAGCCCTAAGGGTACTCCCGGGACGTCCTACGAGCAGTACTTC
NA	NA	TRBV30	TRBJ1-1	CAWSGGTTEAFF	TGTGCCTGGAGTGGTGGGACCACTGAAGCTTTCTTT
NA	TRBD2	TRBV4-2	TRBJ2-1	CASSQGGREVGNEQFF	TGTGCCAGCAGCCAAGGAGGGCGGGAGGTGGGCAATGAGCAGTTCTTC
NA	TRBD2	TRBV7-2	TRBJ2-3	CASSVGLAGVVDTQYF	TGTGCCAGCAGCGTGGGACTAGCGGGAGTGGTAGATACGCAGTATTTT
NA	TRBD2	TRBV28	TRBJ2-1	CASSALAGTYNEQFF	TGTGCCAGCAGTGCCTTAGCGGGAACCTACAATGAGCAGTTCTTC
NA	NA	TRBV4-3	TRBJ2-1	CASSQVWTGAQDEQFF	TGCGCCAGCAGCCAAGTCTGGACGGGGGCCCAGGATGAGCAGTTCTTC
NA	NA	TRBV7-9	TRBJ1-4	CASSLATGLFF	TGTGCCAGCAGCCTTGCGACCGGGCTGTTTTTT
NA	TRBD1	TRBV5-4	TRBJ1-4	CAGHDRGNEKLFF	TGTGCCGGACACGACAGGGGGAACGAAAAACTGTTTTTT
NA	TRBD2	TRBV27	TRBJ2-7	CASSYGLAGTYEQYF	TGTGCCAGCAGCTACGGACTAGCGGGAACCTACGAGCAGTACTTC
NA	NA	TRBV19	TRBJ1-4	CASSNLGEKLFF	TGTGCCAGTAGTAACCTCGGTGAAAAACTGTTTTTT
once	TRBD2	TRBV11-2	TRBJ2-7	CASRLARGGFSYEQYF	TGTGCCAGCAGATTAGCCCGGGGGGGTTTCTCCTACGAGCAGTACTTC
NA	NA	TRBV5-8	TRBJ1-1	CASSKGTAVRTEAFF	TGTGCCAGCAGCAAAGGGACTGCGGTGAGGACTGAAGCTTTCTTT
NA	NA	TRBV30	TRBJ1-5	CAWSVYGGSNQPQHF	TGTGCCTGGAGTGTTTATGGGGGAAGCAATCAGCCCCAGCATTTT
NA	NA	TRBV13	TRBJ2-7	CASSLGAGVSHEQYF	TGTGCCAGCAGCTTAGGCGCAGGGGTATCCCACGAGCAGTACTTC
NA	NA	TRBV19	TRBJ2-1	CASSLRGAPSSHEQFF	TGTGCCAGTAGTCTCAGGGGGGCCCCGTCCTCCCATGAGCAGTTCTTC
few	TRBD2	TRBV11-2	TRBJ2-7	CASRPRGTSGRSAYEQYF	TGTGCCAGCAGGCCGAGAGGGACTAGCGGGAGGAGCGCCTACGAGCAGTACTTC
NA	NA	TRBV27	TRBJ1-2	CAIRLRTVLNYGYTF	TGTGCCATCCGATTGAGGACAGTCCTTAACTATGGCTACACCTTC
few	NA	TRBV10-3	TRBJ1-2	CAISDNYGYTF	TGTGCCATCAGTGACAACTATGGCTACACCTTC
NA	TRBD2	TRBV5-8	TRBJ2-1	CASSLGLAVHNEQFF	TGTGCCAGCAGCTTGGGCCTAGCGGTCCACAATGAGCAGTTCTTC
NA	NA	TRBV15	TRBJ1-3	CATSRENPSSGNTIYF	TGTGCCACCAGCAGAGAAAACCCCAGCTCTGGAAACACCATATATTTT
NA	NA	TRBV5-1	TRBJ1-4	CASTWGQGTNEKLFF	TGCGCCAGCACCTGGGGCCAGGGCACTAATGAAAAACTGTTTTTT
once	NA	TRBV19	TRBJ1-2	CASTKRDAANYGYTF	TGTGCCAGTACGAAAAGGGACGCCGCTAACTATGGCTACACCTTC
few	NA	TRBV10-1	TRBJ1-6	CANGSAGPQGNNSPLHF	TGCGCCAATGGGAGCGCCGGGCCACAAGGGAATAATTCACCCCTCCACTTT
NA	NA	TRBV11-2	TRBJ1-3	CASSSIPPMGTAGNTIYF	TGTGCCAGCAGCTCCATACCCCCGATGGGGACGGCTGGAAACACCATATATTTT
NA	NA	TRBV7-2	TRBJ2-7	CASSTVGGPGDYEQYF	TGTGCCAGCAGCACGGTTGGGGGGCCAGGGGATTACGAGCAGTACTTC
NA	NA	TRBV5-6	TRBJ1-1	CASSSDGGGAGTEAFF	TGTGCCAGCAGCTCGGACGGGGGGGGCGCGGGCACTGAAGCTTTCTTT
NA	TRBD1	TRBV7-2	TRBJ1-1	CASSSMTGGHTEAFF	TGTGCCAGCAGCTCCATGACAGGGGGGCACACTGAAGCTTTCTTT
NA	TRBD2	TRBV29-1	TRBJ2-1	CSVETSGRFFSYNEQFF	TGCAGCGTTGAAACCAGCGGGAGGTTCTTCTCCTACAATGAGCAGTTCTTC
NA	TRBD1	TRBV6-4	TRBJ2-7	CASLTGGFSYEQYF	TGTGCCAGCCTGACAGGGGGGTTCTCCTACGAGCAGTACTTC
NA	TRBD2	TRBV5-4	TRBJ2-7	CASSLATSGIGYEQYF	TGTGCCAGCAGCTTGGCGACTAGCGGGATTGGTTACGAGCAGTACTTC
NA	NA	TRBV28	TRBJ2-7	CASSPGRGPYEQYF	TGTGCCAGCAGTCCTGGACGGGGACCCTACGAGCAGTACTTC
NA	NA	TRBV6-1	TRBJ1-2	CASSEQSMYSYGYTF	TGTGCCAGCAGTGAACAGTCAATGTACTCCTATGGCTACACCTTC
NA	TRBD1	TRBV5-1	TRBJ1-1	CASSFTTGGYVEAFF	TGCGCCAGCAGCTTTACGACAGGGGGATATGTTGAAGCTTTCTTT
NA	NA	TRBV28	TRBJ1-2	CATQSAGYTF	TGTGCCACCCAGTCGGCGGGCTACACCTTC
NA	NA	TRBV11-2	TRBJ1-1	CASSFWGGTEAFF	TGTGCCAGCAGCTTCTGGGGTGGCACTGAAGCTTTCTTT
NA	NA	TRBV10-3	TRBJ1-2	CAISEGSGYTF	TGTGCCATCAGTGAAGGGTCTGGCTACACCTTC
NA	NA	TRBV11-2	TRBJ1-3	CASSLQGTSGNTIYF	TGTGCCAGCAGCTTACAGGGGACTTCTGGAAACACCATATATTTT
NA	NA	TRBV28	TRBJ1-3	CASLDSDSGNTIYF	TGTGCCAGCTTGGACAGTGACTCTGGAAACACCATATATTTT
NA	TRBD1	TRBV9	TRBJ1-1	CASSTGTENTEAFF	TGTGCCAGCAGCACGGGGACAGAGAACACTGAAGCTTTCTTT